This TCR beta chain comes out of a study of tumor-infiltrating lymphocytes in oesophageal squamous cell carcinoma (TCRdb year 2016). This clonotype qualifies as large (0.1 to 1%). The antigen this receptor binds is unknown. Base qualities are not provided; no much larger clone lies one nucleotide away. Libraries were constructed by PCR. The data were produced on an Illumina HiSeq 2000. TCRdb trimmed the raw reads at Q25, called clones with MiXCR and kept productive beta chains. Every CDR3 protein is listed once, alongside the most common genes and DNA of its rows. This sample gives about 17,000 distinct CDR3 sequences in total; 47% of them show up just once. The ten largest clones capture around two fifths of the sample. From V the trimming removes 1 base and from J it removes 1 base, while the gene matches leave 6 bases of the junction unaccounted for. From the cysteine through the phenylalanine, the CDR3 covers 16 amino acids. Of all the DNA, just the CDR3 is kept, 48 bases in frame from base 1. Looking up the germline V gene (reference sequence) yields CDR1 SEHNR and CDR2 FQNEAQ.

The V gene is TRBV7-9 and the J gene is TRBJ2-5; TRBD1 aligns with 7 central bases. The source is a female donor with esophageal squamous cell carcinoma. Source material: normal esophageal tissue next to the tumor. The DNA is TGTGCCAGCAGCTTAGTGGGACAGAATCTCCAAGAGACCCAGTACTTC. This yields the protein CASSLVGQNLQETQYF.